A selection of T cell receptor beta chains follows, all from one sample in a study of neurological immune-mediated disorders. TCRdb independently ran MiXCR on the 5' RACE reads; one entry per CDR3 protein. The sample lists about 21,000 distinct CDR3 sequences, approximately 15% seen once, with 15% in the top ten. The sample comprised PBMCs. Source of these receptors: a female donor with HTLV-1-associated myelopathy (HAM/TSP). Both conserved end residues are part of each CDR3. D genes are given only for firm matches. The size field is filled for only some rows; it gives once, few, many or a size class.

CDR3 protein | CDR3 DNA | D gene | J gene | CDR3 length | V gene | clone size
CASSRASQGGDEQYF | TGTGCCAGCAGCCGAGCCTCACAGGGGGGGGACGAGCAGTACTTC | NA | TRBJ2-7 | 15 | TRBV3-1 | many
CSASAGTLNNEQFF | TGCAGTGCTAGTGCCGGGACTCTGAATAATGAGCAGTTCTTC | NA | TRBJ2-1 | 14 | TRBV20-1 | many
CASSSTSGTRETQYF | TGTGCCAGCAGCTCAACTAGCGGGACGAGGGAGACCCAGTACTTC | TRBD2 | TRBJ2-5 | 15 | TRBV5-6 | many
CASSQGESGYTF | TGCGCCAGCAGCCAAGGGGAGTCTGGCTACACCTTC | NA | TRBJ1-2 | 12 | TRBV5-1 | many
CSARTSGNTIYF | TGCAGTGCTAGAACTTCTGGAAACACCATATATTTT | NA | TRBJ1-3 | 12 | TRBV20-1 | medium-sized
CASSYSRGNNEQFF | TGTGCCAGCAGCTATTCGCGGGGAAACAATGAGCAGTTCTTC | NA | TRBJ2-1 | 14 | TRBV11-3 | few
CSASLSGRLTYEQYF | TGCAGTGCTAGCCTTAGCGGGAGGCTCACCTACGAGCAGTACTTC | TRBD2 | TRBJ2-7 | 15 | TRBV20-1 | many
CASSWFRGTADKETQYF | TGCGCCAGCAGCTGGTTCCGGGGGACAGCGGATAAAGAGACCCAGTACTTC | NA | TRBJ2-5 | 17 | TRBV5-1 | many
CASSVARVPDSPLHF | TGTGCCAGCAGCGTAGCACGCGTCCCCGATTCACCCCTCCACTTT | NA | TRBJ1-6 | 15 | TRBV9 | many
CASIPGDRGRGETQYF | TGTGCCAGCATCCCTGGGGACAGGGGGCGTGGAGAGACCCAGTACTTC | TRBD1 | TRBJ2-5 | 16 | TRBV7-9 | once
CSARTSGGYNEQFF | TGCAGTGCTAGGACTAGCGGGGGTTACAATGAGCAGTTCTTC | TRBD2 | TRBJ2-1 | 14 | TRBV20-1 | many
CASSLEGSGGYTGELFF | TGCGCCAGCAGCTTGGAAGGCAGCGGGGGGTACACCGGGGAGCTGTTTTTT | TRBD2 | TRBJ2-2 | 17 | TRBV5-1 | few
CSVVLAEGGPFNTDTQYF | TGCAGCGTAGTACTAGCGGAGGGAGGTCCCTTTAACACAGATACGCAGTATTTT | TRBD2 | TRBJ2-3 | 18 | TRBV29-1 | NA
CASNRRDTNTEAFF | TGCGCCAGCAATAGGCGGGACACCAACACTGAAGCTTTCTTT | NA | TRBJ1-1 | 14 | TRBV5-1 | NA
CASSLLAAGELFF | TGTGCCAGCAGTTTATTGGCGGCCGGGGAGCTGTTTTTT | NA | TRBJ2-2 | 13 | TRBV12-3/TRBV12-4 | many
CASSSQQGMGGNTEAFF | TGTGCCAGCAGCTCACAACAGGGAATGGGGGGAAACACTGAAGCTTTCTTT | NA | TRBJ1-1 | 17 | TRBV5-6 | many
CASSMSGIYNSPLHF | TGTGCCAGTAGTATGAGCGGGATCTATAATTCACCCCTCCACTTT | NA | TRBJ1-6 | 15 | TRBV19 | many
CASSLDRGAETQYF | TGTGCCAGCAGTTTGGACAGGGGGGCGGAGACCCAGTACTTC | TRBD1 | TRBJ2-5 | 14 | TRBV6-6 | few
CASSKTGSANTGELFF | TGTGCCAGCAGTAAAACGGGTTCCGCGAACACCGGGGAGCTGTTTTTT | NA | TRBJ2-2 | 16 | TRBV7-9 | many
CASGGGEGALEETQYF | TGTGCCAGCGGCGGGGGAGAGGGGGCGCTGGAAGAGACCCAGTACTTC | NA | TRBJ2-5 | 16 | TRBV27 | many
CASSPLGGGRGYTEAFF | TGTGCCAGCAGCCCGCTGGGCGGGGGGAGAGGGTACACTGAAGCTTTCTTT | NA | TRBJ1-1 | 17 | TRBV14 | many
CASSLETGAAYGYTF | TGCGCCAGCAGCTTGGAGACAGGGGCCGCCTATGGCTACACCTTC | TRBD1 | TRBJ1-2 | 15 | TRBV5-1 | many
CASSYPGTNQPQHF | TGTGCCAGCAGTTACCCAGGTACCAATCAGCCCCAGCATTTT | NA | TRBJ1-5 | 14 | TRBV6-5 | many
CASSPMGEQFF | TGTGCCAGCAGCCCGATGGGAGAGCAGTTCTTC | NA | TRBJ2-1 | 11 | TRBV5-5 | many
CASSPLETETQYF | TGTGCCAGCTCACCGCTTGAGACGGAGACCCAGTACTTC | NA | TRBJ2-5 | 13 | TRBV18 | NA
CASSSQSGEDYEQYF | TGTGCCAGCAGCTCCCAGTCGGGGGAGGATTACGAGCAGTACTTC | NA | TRBJ2-7 | 15 | TRBV7-2 | NA
CATSRESRGEQYF | TGTGCCACCAGCAGGGAGAGTCGGGGCGAGCAGTACTTC | NA | TRBJ2-7 | 13 | TRBV15 | medium-sized
CATSTQAGDTDTQYF | TGTGCCACCAGCACACAGGCGGGGGACACAGATACGCAGTATTTT | TRBD2 | TRBJ2-3 | 15 | TRBV15 | once
CSARVPYDNEQFF | TGCAGTGCTAGAGTCCCCTATGACAATGAGCAGTTCTTC | NA | TRBJ2-1 | 13 | TRBV20-1 | many
CSARDRGSSLTSSYNEQFF | TGCAGTGCTAGAGATCGGGGGTCTAGCCTTACAAGCTCCTACAATGAGCAGTTCTTC | NA | TRBJ2-1 | 19 | TRBV20-1 | many
CASRTPSASYEQYF | TGTGCCAGCAGGACGCCCTCTGCCTCCTACGAGCAGTACTTC | NA | TRBJ2-7 | 14 | TRBV6-6 | many
CSARGSTRGNTIYF | TGCAGTGCTAGAGGCTCGACAAGGGGAAACACCATATATTTT | NA | TRBJ1-3 | 14 | TRBV20-1 | many
CASSYVLAGGRDTQYF | TGTGCCAGCAGTTACGTCCTAGCGGGGGGGCGAGATACGCAGTATTTT | TRBD2 | TRBJ2-3 | 16 | TRBV6-2/TRBV6-3 | many
CASSEGTSGGGETQYF | TGCGCCAGCAGCGAGGGGACTAGCGGGGGAGGGGAGACCCAGTACTTC | TRBD2 | TRBJ2-5 | 16 | TRBV5-1 | many
CASSLDGTGSSLPDGYNF | TGTGCCAGCAGCTTAGATGGGACAGGGAGCTCTTTACCGGATGGCTACAACTTC | TRBD1 | TRBJ1-2 | 18 | TRBV7-2 | NA
CASSPTTASMGTGELFF | TGCGCCAGCAGCCCCACGACAGCTTCGATGGGGACCGGGGAGCTGTTTTTT | NA | TRBJ2-2 | 17 | TRBV5-1 | many
CSVGPGTGGYNEQFF | TGCAGCGTGGGACCCGGGACAGGGGGTTACAATGAGCAGTTCTTC | TRBD1 | TRBJ2-1 | 15 | TRBV29-1 | many